The 32 T cell receptor beta chains given below trace back to one sample, sequenced in a study of beta chain features in type 1 diabetes. Every isolated RNA sample was fully reverse transcribed, so sequencing captured expressed TCRB transcripts. The assay was immunoSEQ multiplex PCR, and TCRdb's table has in-frame clones only and misses some. The sample has some 240,000 clones; 9.5% to 13% are singletons. Sequencing was performed on central memory CD4+ T cells from blood. The receptors shown here come from a young man in good health.

The rearrangement links TRBV29-1 to TRBJ1-5, with D possibly TRBD1 on 5 matching bases. This CDR3 comprises 12 residues. Germline lookup yields CDR1 SQVTM and CDR2 ANQGSEA. Trimming cost V 7 bases and J 7 bases, with 14 bases left between them. The CDR3 DNA reads as TGCAGCGGCGGGTCGGGGGACCAGCCCCAGCATTTT. It yields the protein CSGGSGDQPQHF.

A word on this clone: A read error may produce the germline difference seen at one junction end. The chain links TRBV7-9 to TRBJ2-5; weak D call: TRBD2 (5 bases). From germline, CDR1 is SEHNR and CDR2 FQNEAQ (reference sequence). This CDR3 region has 13 residues. This CDR3 is CASSTDLQETQYF. In DNA, the CDR3 is TGTGCTAGCAGCACGGACTTACAAGAGACCCAGTACTTC.

The DNA of the CDR3 is TGTGCCAGCAGCTTACAGCGCTACAATGAGCAGTTCTTC. Its translation: CASSLQRYNEQFF. The gene calls are TRBV7-9 and TRBJ2-1; D ambiguous. The germline V gene has CDR1 SEHNR and CDR2 FQNEAQ (reference sequence). Trimming pared 2 bases from V and 3 bases from J, leaving 5 bases between. The CDR3 is made up of 13 amino acids.

This clone was detected a few times. The chain employs TRBV28 and TRBJ2-1; 10 nucleotides match TRBD1. Germline loops: CDR1 MDHEN, CDR2 SYDVKM. This CDR3 has 14 amino acids. The ends lost 8 bases at V and 3 bases at J; junction bases unmatched: 4. CDR3 DNA: TGTGCCAGCCGGGACAGGGGTATCTACAATGAGCAGTTCTTC. Protein sequence: CASRDRGIYNEQFF.

The chain recombines TRBV5-1 with TRBJ2-3; D gene ambiguous. Trimming stripped 5 bases from V and 1 base from J, with 5 bases between. The germline gives CDR1 SGHRS, CDR2 YFSETQ. This CDR3 comprises 12 residues. The CDR3 here is CASSQRTDTQYF. The CDR3 nucleotides read TGCGCCAGCAGTCAGCGCACAGATACGCAGTATTTT.

This chain connects TRBV9 to TRBJ2-5; tentative D call: TRBD1 (5 bases). Germline-derived CDR1 and CDR2 are SGDLS and YYNGEE. The V end was cut by 0 bases, the J end by 5 bases, with 17 bases between. The CDR3 loop spans 16 amino acids. CDR3: CASSVDGQGLGETQYF. Written as DNA, the CDR3 is TGTGCCAGCAGCGTAGATGGCCAGGGCCTTGGGGAGACCCAGTACTTC.

In this sample, this clone turned up many times. J is TRBJ2-7 and V is TRBV6-5; either TRBD1 or TRBD2 may supply D (5 bases each). The CDR3 runs 13 residues. From germline, CDR1 is MNHEY and CDR2 SVGAGI. V dropped 8 bases and J dropped 2 bases, with 13 bases sitting between them. The CDR3 DNA follows: TGTGCCAGCGCCCGGGACGGAGCCTACGAGCAGTACTTC. This translates into CASARDGAYEQYF.

This clone was seen only a few times. The chain carries TRBV6-1 and TRBJ1-5, with 7 bases lining up with TRBD1. Germline trimming cut 7 bases from V and 7 bases from J; bases unmatched to any gene: 10. Germline loops: CDR1 MNHNS, CDR2 SASEGT. This CDR3 spans 14 amino acids. CDR3 DNA: TGTGCCAGCATTAAGAGAGGAGGGGGCCAGCCCCAGCATTTT. This sequence encodes CASIKRGGGQPQHF.

This clone was seen a handful of times. This chain links TRBV7-2 with TRBJ2-5; 7 bases map to TRBD2. V lost 4 bases and J lost 0; bases outside the gene matches: 2. The germline V gene encodes CDR1 SGHTA and CDR2 FQGNSA. The CDR3 extends over 14 amino acids. CDR3 region: CASSSGGYQETQYF. CDR3 sequence (DNA): TGTGCCAGCAGCTCGGGGGGTTACCAAGAGACCCAGTACTTC.

The chain couples TRBV7-2 to TRBJ2-5; D may be TRBD1 (5 bases). V shed 3 bases and J shed 5 bases, with 19 bases lying between them. Germline CDR1 and CDR2: SGHTA and FQGNSA. The CDR3 runs 16 residues. The CDR3 loop is CASSLLQGWQWETQYF. For the CDR3, the DNA is TGTGCCAGCAGCTTGCTGCAGGGCTGGCAGTGGGAGACCCAGTACTTC.

In its sample, this clone was seen a few times. The gene calls are TRBV7-2 and TRBJ2-4; possibly TRBD2 for D (6 bases). Per the germline V gene, CDR1 is SGHTA and CDR2 is FQGNSA. The length of the CDR3 is 18 residues. Trimming cost V 3 bases and J 0 bases, with 18 bases left between them. The CDR3 protein is CASSFMGSPGLAKNIQYF. CDR3 coding DNA: TGTGCCAGCAGCTTCATGGGCTCTCCGGGACTAGCCAAAAACATTCAGTACTTC.

The CDR3 DNA reads TGTGCCAGCAGCCCCGGACAAAACTGGGAGACCCAGTACTTC. It codes for CASSPGQNWETQYF. The chain uses TRBV7-2 and TRBJ2-5, with D maybe TRBD1 (5 bases). V shed 5 bases and J shed 5 bases, with 15 bases lying between them. The germline V gene encodes CDR1 SGHTA and CDR2 FQGNSA. CDR3 length: 14 residues.

This clone came up a few times. The CDR3 coding sequence is TGTGCCAGTAGTATCCCAAGGACGGGGAACACCGGGGAGCTGTTTTTT. Translating gives CASSIPRTGNTGELFF. V is TRBV19 and J is TRBJ2-2; D unresolved. The V and J ends lost 3 bases and 1 base respectively, with 12 bases between them. The germline V gene has CDR1 LNHDA and CDR2 SQIVND (reference sequence). CDR3 length: 16 residues.

The chain recombines TRBV20-1 with TRBJ1-4; D gene ambiguous. V lost 5 bases and J 2 bases, leaving 3 bases between the germline ends. This CDR3 region has 11 residues. The germline V gene has CDR1 DFQATT and CDR2 SNEGSKA (reference sequence). The CDR3 DNA reads TGCAGTGCTCAGACTAATGAAAAACTGTTTTTT. Translating it yields CSAQTNEKLFF.

The V call is TRBV7-8, the J call TRBJ1-2, with D possibly TRBD1 on 6 matching bases. V shed 4 bases and J shed 7 bases, with 19 bases lying between them. The CDR3 totals 15 residues. Germline values: CDR1 SGHVS, CDR2 FQNEAQ. Here the CDR3 DNA reads TGTGCCAGCAGCTCAACCCTGGGACACTTAGGTGGCTACACCTTC. Its protein product is CASSSTLGHLGGYTF.

This chain joins TRBV7-9 and TRBJ2-7; maybe TRBD1 (5 bases). The CDR3 covers 14 residues. Germline assignment: CDR1 SEHNR and CDR2 FQNEAQ (reference sequence). The V and J ends lost 5 bases and 1 base respectively, with 12 bases between them. CDR3 loop: CASSPQGKSYEQYF. CDR3 DNA: TGTGCCAGCAGCCCTCAGGGCAAATCCTACGAGCAGTACTTC.

This clone was counted only a few times. This sequence joins TRBV6-6 and TRBJ2-7, with 7 positions matching TRBD2. The CDR3 consists of 15 residues. Germline CDR1 reads MNHNY; CDR2 reads SVGAGI (reference sequence). V lost 2 bases to trimming and J lost 4 bases; unmatched junction nucleotides: 8. The CDR3 coding sequence is TGTGCCAGCAGTTACGCGGGAGAGGCTATGTACGAGCAGTACTTC. Protein product: CASSYAGEAMYEQYF.

In its sample, this clone was seen a few times. One end of the junction fails to match germline, which may point to a read error. The gene calls are TRBV6-1 and TRBJ2-6; the match to TRBD1 covers 7 bases. The germline V gene encodes CDR1 MNHNS and CDR2 SASEGT. The CDR3 length is 17 residues. The DNA for the CDR3 is TGTGCCATCAGTGAACGACAGGGCATCGGTGGGGCCAACGTCCTGACTTTC. Translating gives CAISERQGIGGANVLTF.

In this sample, this clone turned up many times. The rearrangement links TRBV28 to TRBJ2-7, with TRBD1 identical over 10 bases. CDR3 size: 16 residues. Germline CDR1 MDHEN, CDR2 SYDVKM. The trim removed 6 bases at V and 3 bases at J, leaving 11 bases unmatched. The CDR3 coding sequence is TGTGCCAGCAGAGGACAGGGGGGATCCGCTGGCTACGAGCAGTACTTC. Residues: CASRGQGGSAGYEQYF.

This clone has a handful of counts. An end of the junction does not agree with germline; a read error may underlie this. The chain links TRBV7-2 to TRBJ2-3, with a weak D call TRBD2 (6 bases). The CDR3 extends over 12 amino acids. From germline, CDR1 is SGHTA and CDR2 FQGNSA. In DNA form, the CDR3 reads TGTGCCAGCAGCACCCAAGTTCCTAGCGCGTTATTT. It codes for CASSTQVPSALF.

This clone was detected only a few times. The chain recombines TRBV2 with TRBJ2-5, with 12 bases aligning to TRBD2. The CDR3 spans 16 residues. CDR1 SNHLY and CDR2 FYNNEI come from the germline V gene. V was clipped by 2 bases and J by 4 bases; unmatched bases: 5. The CDR3 region is CASSERATSGRETQYF. CDR3 coding DNA: TGTGCCAGCAGTGAAAGGGCGACTAGCGGGAGAGAGACCCAGTACTTC.

The rearrangement links TRBV25-1 to TRBJ2-1, with a weak D call TRBD2 (6 bases). V was shortened by 3 bases and J by 4 bases, with 16 bases between the two germline ends. Germline values: CDR1 MGHDK, CDR2 SYGVNS. This CDR3 contains 16 residues. This CDR3 reads CASSEDRAGFYNEQFF. The CDR3 nucleotides are TGTGCCAGCAGTGAGGATCGTGCGGGGTTTTACAATGAGCAGTTCTTC. Full variable domain (missing parts from reference TRBV25-1 and TRBJ2-1): EADIYQTPRYLVIGTGKKITLECSQTMGHDKMYWYQQDPGMELHLIHYSYGVNSTEKGDLSSESTVSRIRTEHFPLTLESARPSHTSQYLCASSEDRAGFYNEQFFGPGTRLTVL.

This chain joins TRBV7-2 and TRBJ2-3; possible D gene TRBD1, 6 bases. The V end lost 3 bases, the J end lost 0 bases, and 7 bases lay between the germline ends. This CDR3 is 14 amino acids long. Germline values: CDR1 SGHTA, CDR2 FQGNSA. In DNA, the CDR3 is TGTGCCAGCAGCTTGGGGGCCAGCACAGATACGCAGTATTTT. Translating gives CASSLGASTDTQYF.

This clone came up many times. The DNA of the CDR3 is TGTGCCAGCAGCTCGAAGACTAGCCACGAGCAGTACTTC. It is translated as CASSSKTSHEQYF. V and J are TRBV7-2 and TRBJ2-7; 7 bases are a match to TRBD2. Germline V gene lookup returns CDR1 SGHTA and CDR2 FQGNSA. This CDR3 comprises 13 residues. V was clipped by 4 bases and J by 5 bases; unmatched bases: 5.

Many counts were recorded for this clone. V gene TRBV25-1 combines with J gene TRBJ2-5; perhaps D is TRBD1 or TRBD2 (5 bases each). Trimming left V 6 bases short and J 2 bases short, with 16 bases between. The CDR3 contains 15 residues. Germline values: CDR1 MGHDK, CDR2 SYGVNS. The CDR3 spells CASRPARGLQETQYF. For the CDR3, the DNA is TGTGCCAGCAGACCAGCCCGGGGCCTTCAAGAGACCCAGTACTTC.

The sample holds a few counts of this clone. The chain joins TRBV4-2 to TRBJ2-7, with D unclear. The length of the CDR3 is 18 residues. The V gene lost 0 bases and the J gene lost 0 bases, with 18 bases spanning the gap. The germline V gene encodes CDR1 LGHNA and CDR2 YNFKEQ. CDR3 residues: CASSQDLVRAPNSYEQYF. For the CDR3, the DNA is TGTGCCAGCAGCCAAGATTTAGTACGGGCACCCAACTCCTACGAGCAGTACTTC.

This clone was seen just once. V gene TRBV4-1 combines with J gene TRBJ2-1; TRBD1 matches at 12 bases. The germline V gene encodes CDR1 MGHRA and CDR2 YSYEKL. CDR3 length equals 16 residues. V lost 3 bases to trimming and J lost 9 bases; unmatched junction nucleotides: 9. CDR3 bases: TGCGCCAGCAGCCACCTGACGGGACAGGGGGCCTTTGAGCAGTTCTTC. This encodes CASSHLTGQGAFEQFF.

V and J are TRBV29-1 and TRBJ2-7; D is unclear. V was trimmed by 4 bases and J by 3 bases, leaving 10 bases between them. CDR3 length: 12 residues. The germline gives CDR1 SQVTM, CDR2 ANQGSEA. CDR3 coding DNA: TGCAGCGTTGTTCAACAGCACTACGAGCAGTACTTC. As protein: CSVVQQHYEQYF.

This clone showed up many times. The genes are TRBV10-3 and TRBJ1-5, with D uncertain. The CDR3 extends over 13 amino acids. Trimming took off 9 bases at V and 0 bases at J, with 9 bases between the two ends. Germline V gene data show CDR1 as ENHRY and CDR2 as SYGVKD. CDR3 sequence (DNA): TGTGCCATTAGGCAGTATAGCAATCAGCCCCAGCATTTT. Translated: CAIRQYSNQPQHF.

The chain carries TRBV4-3 and TRBJ2-1; the D gene is possibly TRBD2 (6 bases). CDR1 is LGHNA, CDR2 YSLEER, per germline. V was trimmed by 4 bases and J by 9 bases, leaving 16 bases between them. The CDR3 runs 14 residues. The CDR3 sequence is CASSLLGLTGEQFF. The CDR3 DNA reads as TGCGCCAGCAGCCTCCTCGGACTAACCGGTGAGCAGTTCTTC.

This clone has a count of ten or more. Germline is not matched at one junction end, which may reflect a read error. Here the CDR3 DNA reads TGTGCCAGCTCACCGTGGACGGGAGCCCAAAACATTCAGTACTTC. Its protein product is CASSPWTGAQNIQYF. The chain has TRBV18 and TRBJ2-4, with D maybe TRBD2 (6 bases). Germline V lookup: CDR1 KGHSH, CDR2 LQKENI. The CDR3 covers 15 residues.

CDR3: CASSWEGGTYYNEQFF. In DNA, the CDR3 is TGCGCCAGCAGCTGGGAGGGTGGGACCTACTACAATGAGCAGTTCTTC. The J gene is TRBJ2-1, the V gene TRBV5-1; 7 positions agree with TRBD2. Germline V CDR1 and CDR2: SGHRS, YFSETQ. V lost 3 bases and J lost 3; bases outside the gene matches: 9. This CDR3 has 16 residues.